This note documents a single T cell receptor beta chain sequence. What it binds is not known. These data are taken from a study of T cells in tumors after PD-1 blockade. About the study: Patients received pembrolizumab 200 mg every 3 weeks or cemiplimab 350 mg every 2 weeks. Peripheral blood samples averaged around 38,000 unique clonotypes and roughly 110,000 templates. A subset received ongoing vismodegib 150 mg daily alongside anti-PD-1 therapy. Broader study findings: Blood contained approximately 40% of the tumor's TCR clonotypes.

Measured with immunoSEQ multiplex PCR; TCRdb has only the in-frame clones, and not every one. This table holds more than 40,000 clones, more than 65% found once. The germline V gene has CDR1 SGHAT and CDR2 FQDESV (reference sequence). The V end was cut by 3 bases, the J end by 13 bases, with 19 bases between. CDR3 size: 15 residues. The source was PBMCs, collected before anti-PD-1 therapy. The clonotype was recovered from a human donor with advanced basal cell or squamous cell carcinoma (not recorded which). The chain links TRBV11-1 to TRBJ1-6, with D tentatively TRBD1 (6 bases). CDR3 nucleotide sequence: TGTGCCAGCAGCTTCGGGGCACAGGGAGAGGTGCCCCTCCACTTT. Translated: CASSFGAQGEVPLHF.